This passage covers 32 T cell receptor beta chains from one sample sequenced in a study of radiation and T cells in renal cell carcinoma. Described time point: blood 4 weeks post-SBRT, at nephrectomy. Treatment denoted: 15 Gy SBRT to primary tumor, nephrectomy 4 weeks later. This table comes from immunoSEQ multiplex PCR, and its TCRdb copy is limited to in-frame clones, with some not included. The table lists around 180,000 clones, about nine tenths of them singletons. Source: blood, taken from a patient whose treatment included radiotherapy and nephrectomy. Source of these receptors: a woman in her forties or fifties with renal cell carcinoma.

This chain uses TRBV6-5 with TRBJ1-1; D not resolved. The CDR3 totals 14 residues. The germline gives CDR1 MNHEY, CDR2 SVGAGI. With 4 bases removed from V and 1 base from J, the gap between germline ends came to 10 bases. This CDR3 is CASSLTPGNTEAFF. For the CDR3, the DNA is TGTGCCAGCAGTTTAACCCCCGGGAACACTGAAGCTTTCTTT.

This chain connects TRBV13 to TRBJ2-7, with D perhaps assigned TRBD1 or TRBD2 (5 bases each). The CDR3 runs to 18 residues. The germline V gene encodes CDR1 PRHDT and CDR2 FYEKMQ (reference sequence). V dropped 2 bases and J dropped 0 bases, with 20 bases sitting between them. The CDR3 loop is CASSLLMGDALDSYEQYF. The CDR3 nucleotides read TGTGCCAGCAGCTTATTGATGGGGGACGCCTTAGACTCCTACGAGCAGTACTTC.

CDR3 bases: TGTGCCAGCAGCTTATTCGCGGAGACAGATACGCAGTATTTT. It translates to CASSLFAETDTQYF. V is TRBV5-4 and J is TRBJ2-3; D is unclear. This CDR3 region has 14 residues. The ends were cut back, 2 bases at V and 3 bases at J, with 10 bases in the middle. Looked up from germline, CDR1 is SGHNT and CDR2 is YYREEE (reference sequence).

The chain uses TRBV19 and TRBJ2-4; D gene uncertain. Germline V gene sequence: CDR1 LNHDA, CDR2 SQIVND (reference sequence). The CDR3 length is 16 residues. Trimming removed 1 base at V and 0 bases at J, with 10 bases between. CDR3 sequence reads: CASSIVAGLAKNIQYF. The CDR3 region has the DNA TGTGCCAGTAGTATAGTGGCAGGTCTAGCCAAAAACATTCAGTACTTC.

For the CDR3, the DNA is TGTGCCAGCAGCGTAGCCAACAGATGGGATAACCGTGATGAGCAGTTCTTC. Translation: CASSVANRWDNRDEQFF. This chain joins TRBV9 and TRBJ2-1; D remains ambiguous. This CDR3 spans 17 amino acids. The germline CDR1 and CDR2 sequences are SGDLS and YYNGEE. The V and J ends lost 0 bases and 8 bases respectively, with 21 bases between them.

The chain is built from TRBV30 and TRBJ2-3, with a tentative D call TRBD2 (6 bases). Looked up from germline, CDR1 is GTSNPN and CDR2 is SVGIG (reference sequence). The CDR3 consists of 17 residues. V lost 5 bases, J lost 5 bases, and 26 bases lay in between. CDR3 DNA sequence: TGTGCCTGGGGGTTAGGAGGGGAGGCCTCATGGGGAGATACGCAGTATTTT. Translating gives CAWGLGGEASWGDTQYF.

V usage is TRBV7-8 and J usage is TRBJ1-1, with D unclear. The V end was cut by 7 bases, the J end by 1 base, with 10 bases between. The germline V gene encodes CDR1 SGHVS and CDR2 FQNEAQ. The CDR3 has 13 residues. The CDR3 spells CASTRTRNTEAFF. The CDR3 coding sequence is TGTGCCAGCACCCGGACGCGGAACACTGAAGCTTTCTTT.

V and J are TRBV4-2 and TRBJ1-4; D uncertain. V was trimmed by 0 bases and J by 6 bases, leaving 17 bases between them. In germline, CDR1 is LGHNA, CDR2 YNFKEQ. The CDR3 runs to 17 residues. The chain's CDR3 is CASSQDLGRVYDEKLFF. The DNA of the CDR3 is TGTGCCAGCAGCCAAGATTTGGGGAGGGTTTACGATGAAAAACTGTTTTTT.

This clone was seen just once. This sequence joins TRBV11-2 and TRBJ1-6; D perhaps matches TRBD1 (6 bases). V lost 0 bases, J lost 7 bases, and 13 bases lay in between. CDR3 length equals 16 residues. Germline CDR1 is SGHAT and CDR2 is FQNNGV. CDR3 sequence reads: CASSLDYRATNSPLHF. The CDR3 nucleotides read TGTGCCAGCAGCTTAGATTACAGGGCCACGAATTCACCCCTCCACTTT.

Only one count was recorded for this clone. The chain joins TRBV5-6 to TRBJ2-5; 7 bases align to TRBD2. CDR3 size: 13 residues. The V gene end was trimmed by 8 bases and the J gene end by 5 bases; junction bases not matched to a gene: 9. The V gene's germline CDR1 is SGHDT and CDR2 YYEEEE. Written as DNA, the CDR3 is TGTGCCAGTGGCGGGGGACCGTCTGAGACCCAGTACTTC. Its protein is CASGGGPSETQYF.

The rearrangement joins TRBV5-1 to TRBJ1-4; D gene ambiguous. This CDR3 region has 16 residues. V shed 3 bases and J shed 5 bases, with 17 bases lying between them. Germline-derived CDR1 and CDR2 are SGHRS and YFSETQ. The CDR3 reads CASSYLEGYPNEKLFF. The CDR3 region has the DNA TGCGCCAGCAGCTACCTTGAAGGGTACCCCAATGAAAAACTGTTTTTT.

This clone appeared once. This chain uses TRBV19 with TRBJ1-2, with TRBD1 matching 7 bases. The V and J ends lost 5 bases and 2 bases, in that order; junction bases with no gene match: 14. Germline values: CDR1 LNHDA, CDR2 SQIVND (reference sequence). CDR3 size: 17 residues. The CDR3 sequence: CASSPPRDDRVNYGYTF. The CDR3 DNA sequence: TGTGCCAGTAGTCCCCCCAGGGACGACAGGGTGAACTATGGCTACACCTTC.

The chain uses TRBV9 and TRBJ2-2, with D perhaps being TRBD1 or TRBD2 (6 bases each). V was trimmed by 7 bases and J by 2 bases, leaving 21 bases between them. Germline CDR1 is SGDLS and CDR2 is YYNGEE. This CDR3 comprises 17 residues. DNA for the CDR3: TGTGCCAGCGGGGGGCCAGGGCTTTCCAGAAACACCGGGGAGCTGTTTTTT. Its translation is CASGGPGLSRNTGELFF.

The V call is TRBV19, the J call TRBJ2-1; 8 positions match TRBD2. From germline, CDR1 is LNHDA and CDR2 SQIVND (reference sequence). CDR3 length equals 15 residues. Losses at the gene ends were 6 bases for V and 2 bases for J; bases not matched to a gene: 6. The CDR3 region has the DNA TGTGCCAGTAGCGACAGCGGGGGCGCCTACAATGAGCAGTTCTTC. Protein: CASSDSGGAYNEQFF.

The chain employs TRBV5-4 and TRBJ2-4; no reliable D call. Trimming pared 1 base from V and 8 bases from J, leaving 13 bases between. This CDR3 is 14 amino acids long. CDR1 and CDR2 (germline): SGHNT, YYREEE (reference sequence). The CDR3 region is CASSLLAVPHIQYF. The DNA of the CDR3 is TGTGCCAGCAGCTTGTTAGCAGTACCACACATTCAGTACTTC.

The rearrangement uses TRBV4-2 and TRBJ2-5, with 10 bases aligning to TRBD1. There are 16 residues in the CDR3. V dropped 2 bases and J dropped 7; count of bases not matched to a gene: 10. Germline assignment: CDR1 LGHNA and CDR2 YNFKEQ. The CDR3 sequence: CASSQTRGTGVGTQYF. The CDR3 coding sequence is TGTGCCAGCAGCCAAACGCGGGGGACAGGGGTGGGGACCCAGTACTTC.

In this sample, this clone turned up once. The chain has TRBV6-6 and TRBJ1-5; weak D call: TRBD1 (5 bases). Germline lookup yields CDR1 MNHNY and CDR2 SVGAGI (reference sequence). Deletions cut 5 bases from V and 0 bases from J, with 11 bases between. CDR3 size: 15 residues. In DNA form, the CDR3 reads TGTGCCAGCAGTACCCGTGACAGTAGCAATCAGCCCCAGCATTTT. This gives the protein CASSTRDSSNQPQHF.

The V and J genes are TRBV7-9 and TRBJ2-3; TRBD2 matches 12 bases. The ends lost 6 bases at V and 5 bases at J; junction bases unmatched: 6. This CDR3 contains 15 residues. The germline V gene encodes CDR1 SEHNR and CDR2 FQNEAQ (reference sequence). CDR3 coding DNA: TGTGCCAGCAGATCTAGCGGGGGGGCTGAAGATACGCAGTATTTT. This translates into CASRSSGGAEDTQYF.

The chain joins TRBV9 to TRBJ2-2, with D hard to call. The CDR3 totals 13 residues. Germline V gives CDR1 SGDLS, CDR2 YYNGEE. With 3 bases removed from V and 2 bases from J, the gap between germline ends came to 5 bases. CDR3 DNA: TGTGCCAGCAGCGACAGAAACACCGGGGAGCTGTTTTTT. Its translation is CASSDRNTGELFF.

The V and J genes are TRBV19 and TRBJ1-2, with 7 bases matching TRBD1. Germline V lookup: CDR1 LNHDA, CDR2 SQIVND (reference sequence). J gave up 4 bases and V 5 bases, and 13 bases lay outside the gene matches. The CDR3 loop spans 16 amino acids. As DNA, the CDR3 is TGTGCCAGTAGTCAACAAGGACAGGCTACCATCTATGGCTACACCTTC. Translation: CASSQQGQATIYGYTF.

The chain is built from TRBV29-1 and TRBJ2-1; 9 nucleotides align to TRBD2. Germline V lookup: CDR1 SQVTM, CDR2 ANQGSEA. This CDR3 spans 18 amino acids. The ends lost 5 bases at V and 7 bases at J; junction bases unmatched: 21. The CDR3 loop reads CSVSGTVKAGGLKNEQFF. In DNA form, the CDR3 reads TGCAGCGTTTCCGGGACAGTAAAAGCGGGGGGCCTTAAGAATGAGCAGTTCTTC.

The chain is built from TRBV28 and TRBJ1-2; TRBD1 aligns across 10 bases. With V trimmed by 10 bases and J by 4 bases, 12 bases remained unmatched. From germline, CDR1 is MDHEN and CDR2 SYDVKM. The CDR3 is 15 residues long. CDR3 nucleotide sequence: TGTGCCACCCTCCCCTGGACAGGGGGTATCTATGGCTACACCTTC. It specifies CATLPWTGGIYGYTF.

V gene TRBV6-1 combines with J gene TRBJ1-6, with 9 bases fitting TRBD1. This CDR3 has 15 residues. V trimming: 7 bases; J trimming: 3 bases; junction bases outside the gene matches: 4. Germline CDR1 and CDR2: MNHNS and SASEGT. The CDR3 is CASTRTGVYNSPLHF. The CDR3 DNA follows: TGTGCCAGCACCAGGACAGGGGTCTATAATTCACCCCTCCACTTT.

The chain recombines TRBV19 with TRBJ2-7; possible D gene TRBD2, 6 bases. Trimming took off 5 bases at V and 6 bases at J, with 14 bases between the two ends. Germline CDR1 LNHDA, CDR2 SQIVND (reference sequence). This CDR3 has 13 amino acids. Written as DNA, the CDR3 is TGTGCCAGTAGTCCGCGCGGAGGGAGCGAGCAGTACTTC. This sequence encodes CASSPRGGSEQYF.

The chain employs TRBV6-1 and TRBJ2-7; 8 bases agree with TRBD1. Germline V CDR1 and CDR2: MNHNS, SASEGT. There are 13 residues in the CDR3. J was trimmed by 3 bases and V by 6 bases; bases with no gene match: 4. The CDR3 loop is CASRGQVDYEQYF. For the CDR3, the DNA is TGTGCCAGCAGGGGACAGGTGGACTACGAGCAGTACTTC.

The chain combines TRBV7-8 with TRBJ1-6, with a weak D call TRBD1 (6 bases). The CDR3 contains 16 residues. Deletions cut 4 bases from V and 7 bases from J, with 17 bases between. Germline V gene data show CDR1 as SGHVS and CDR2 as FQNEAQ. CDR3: CASSSNRDRLNSPLHF. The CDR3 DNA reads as TGTGCCAGCAGCTCTAACAGAGACAGGTTAAATTCACCCCTCCACTTT.

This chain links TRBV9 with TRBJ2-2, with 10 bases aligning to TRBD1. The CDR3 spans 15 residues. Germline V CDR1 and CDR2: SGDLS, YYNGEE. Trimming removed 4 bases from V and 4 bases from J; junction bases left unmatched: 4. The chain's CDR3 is CASSRDRGGTGELFF. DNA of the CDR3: TGTGCCAGCAGCAGGGACAGGGGAGGCACCGGGGAGCTGTTTTTT.

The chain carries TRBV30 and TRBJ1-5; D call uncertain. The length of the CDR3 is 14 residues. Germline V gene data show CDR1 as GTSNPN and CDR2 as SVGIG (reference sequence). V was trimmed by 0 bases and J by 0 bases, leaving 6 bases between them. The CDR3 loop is CAWSVSNSNQPQHF. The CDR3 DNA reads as TGTGCCTGGAGTGTTTCTAATAGCAATCAGCCCCAGCATTTT.

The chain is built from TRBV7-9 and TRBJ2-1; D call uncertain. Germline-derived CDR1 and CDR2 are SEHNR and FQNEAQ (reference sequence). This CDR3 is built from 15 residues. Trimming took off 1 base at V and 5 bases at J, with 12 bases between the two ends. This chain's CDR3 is CASSLVVATHNEQFF. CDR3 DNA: TGTGCCAGCAGCTTAGTTGTAGCAACGCACAATGAGCAGTTCTTC.

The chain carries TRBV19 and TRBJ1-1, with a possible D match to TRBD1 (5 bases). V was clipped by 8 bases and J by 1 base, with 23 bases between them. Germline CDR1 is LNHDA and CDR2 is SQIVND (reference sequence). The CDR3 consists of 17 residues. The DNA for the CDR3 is TGTGCCAGTCGTACCCAGGGTTTAGGCTTCGGGAACACTGAAGCTTTCTTT. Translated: CASRTQGLGFGNTEAFF.

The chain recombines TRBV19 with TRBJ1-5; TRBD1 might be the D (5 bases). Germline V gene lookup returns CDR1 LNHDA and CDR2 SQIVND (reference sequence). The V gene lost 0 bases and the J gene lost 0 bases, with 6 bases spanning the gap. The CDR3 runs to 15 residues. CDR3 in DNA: TGTGCCAGTAGTATAGAGGGACTTAGCAATCAGCCCCAGCATTTT. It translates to CASSIEGLSNQPQHF.

In DNA, the CDR3 is TGTGCCAGCAGGATAATGGAGACCGGGGAGCTGTTTTTT. Its protein product is CASRIMETGELFF. The rearrangement joins TRBV6-6 to TRBJ2-2, with D unclear. Germline V gene data show CDR1 as MNHNY and CDR2 as SVGAGI (reference sequence). V lost 6 bases and J lost 5, with 10 bases in between. The CDR3 loop spans 13 amino acids.